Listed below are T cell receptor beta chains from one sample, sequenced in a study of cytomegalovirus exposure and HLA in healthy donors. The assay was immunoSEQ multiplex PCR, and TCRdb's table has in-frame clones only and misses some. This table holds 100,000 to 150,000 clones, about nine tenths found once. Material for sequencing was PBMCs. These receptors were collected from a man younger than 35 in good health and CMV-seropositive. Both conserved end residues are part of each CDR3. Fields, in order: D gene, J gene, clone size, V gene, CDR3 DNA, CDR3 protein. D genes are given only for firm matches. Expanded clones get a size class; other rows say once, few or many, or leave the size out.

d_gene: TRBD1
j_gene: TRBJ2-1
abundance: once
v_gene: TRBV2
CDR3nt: TGTGCCAGCAGTATGGGACAGGCCTACAATGAGCAGTTCTTC
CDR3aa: CASSMGQAYNEQFF

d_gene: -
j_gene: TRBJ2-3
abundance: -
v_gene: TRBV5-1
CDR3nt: TGCGCCAGCAGTTACTCCCTGCGCCCAGATACGCAGTATTTT
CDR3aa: CASSYSLRPDTQYF

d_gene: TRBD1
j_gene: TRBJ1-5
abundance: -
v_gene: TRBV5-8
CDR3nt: TGTGCCAGCAGCGGGGGACAGGGCCATCAGCCCCAGCATTTT
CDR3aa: CASSGGQGHQPQHF

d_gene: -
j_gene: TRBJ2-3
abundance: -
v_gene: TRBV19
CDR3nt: TGTGCCAGTACGACTACTAGCACAGATACGCAGTATTTT
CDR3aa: CASTTTSTDTQYF

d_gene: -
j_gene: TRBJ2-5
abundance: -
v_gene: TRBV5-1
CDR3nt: TGCGCCAGCAGCTTGGATGGCGACAGGCGGGAGACCCAGTACTTC
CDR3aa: CASSLDGDRRETQYF

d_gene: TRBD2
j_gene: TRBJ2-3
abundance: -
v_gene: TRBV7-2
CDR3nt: TGTGCCAGCTCCGGAGCGGGGGGCAGATACAATACGCAGTATTTT
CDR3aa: CASSGAGGRYNTQYF

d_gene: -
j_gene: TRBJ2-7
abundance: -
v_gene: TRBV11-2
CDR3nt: TGTGCCAGCAGCTTAGTTCCGGGCTCCTACGAGCAGTACTTC
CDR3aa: CASSLVPGSYEQYF

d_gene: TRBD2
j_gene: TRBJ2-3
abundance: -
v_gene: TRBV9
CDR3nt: TGTGCCAGCAAGGGCGCTAGCGGAACAGATACGCAGTATTTT
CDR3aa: CASKGASGTDTQYF

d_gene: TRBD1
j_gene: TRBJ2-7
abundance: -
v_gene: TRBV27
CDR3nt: TGTGCCAGCAGTTTTCAAGGACAGGGGTCCTACGAGCAGTACTTC
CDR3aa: CASSFQGQGSYEQYF

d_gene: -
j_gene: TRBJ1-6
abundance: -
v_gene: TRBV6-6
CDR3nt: TGTGCCAGCACCTCCCGAGATAATTCACCCCTCCACTTT
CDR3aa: CASTSRDNSPLHF

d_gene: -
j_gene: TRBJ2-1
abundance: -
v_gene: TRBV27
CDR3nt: TGTGCCAGCAGCCAACCCACAGCCAGCTCCTACAATGAGCAGTTCTTC
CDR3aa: CASSQPTASSYNEQFF

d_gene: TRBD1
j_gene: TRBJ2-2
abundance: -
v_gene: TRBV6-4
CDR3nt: TGTGCCAGCAGCCGGGACAGATACACCGGGGAGCTGTTTTTT
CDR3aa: CASSRDRYTGELFF

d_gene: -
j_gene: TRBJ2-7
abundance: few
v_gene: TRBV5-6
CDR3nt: TGTGCCAGCAGCAAAGGGACTCTCTACGAGCAGTACTTC
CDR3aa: CASSKGTLYEQYF

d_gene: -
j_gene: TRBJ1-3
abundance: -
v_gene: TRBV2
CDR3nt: TGTGCCAGCAAAGGGGGAAGAACGCCTGGAAACACCATATATTTT
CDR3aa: CASKGGRTPGNTIYF

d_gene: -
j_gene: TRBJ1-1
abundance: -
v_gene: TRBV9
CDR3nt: TGTGCCAGCAGCTCCGACAACCAGGGCCCGCCGTTACTTTTT
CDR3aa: CASSSDNQGPPLLF

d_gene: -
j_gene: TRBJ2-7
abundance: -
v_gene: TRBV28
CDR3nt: TGTGCCAGCAGTTTGACAGCCATGAGCTCCTACGAGCAGTACTTC
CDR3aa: CASSLTAMSSYEQYF

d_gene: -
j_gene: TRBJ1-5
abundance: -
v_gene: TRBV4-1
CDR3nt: TGCGCCAGCAGCCAAGACCAGGGTTATAGCAATCAGCCCCAGCATTTT
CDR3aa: CASSQDQGYSNQPQHF

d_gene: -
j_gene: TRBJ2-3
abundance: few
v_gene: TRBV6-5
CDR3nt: TGTGCCAGCAGTTCGCCGACTAGGGACACAGATACGCAGTATTTT
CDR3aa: CASSSPTRDTDTQYF

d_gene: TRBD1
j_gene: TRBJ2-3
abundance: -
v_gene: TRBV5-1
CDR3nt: TGCGCCAGCAGCTTGGATCCTTCGGGACAGGGGGCAGATACGCAGTATTTT
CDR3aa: CASSLDPSGQGADTQYF

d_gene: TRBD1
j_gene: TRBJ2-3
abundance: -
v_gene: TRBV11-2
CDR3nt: TGTGCCAGCAGCTTAGGACAGGGGAGCACAGATACGCAGTATTTT
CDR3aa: CASSLGQGSTDTQYF

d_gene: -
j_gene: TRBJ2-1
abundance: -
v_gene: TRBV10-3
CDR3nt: TGTGCCATCACCGCCTGGCTTGACAATGAGCAGTTCTTC
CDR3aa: CAITAWLDNEQFF

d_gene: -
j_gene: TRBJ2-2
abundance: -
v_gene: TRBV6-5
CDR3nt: TGTGCCAGCAGTTACTATTCTAGCTTTACAACCGGGGAGCTGTTTTTT
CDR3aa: CASSYYSSFTTGELFF

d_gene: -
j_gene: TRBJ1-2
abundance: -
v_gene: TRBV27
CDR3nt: TGTGCCAGCAGTTTTACATATCCCGAAATTCAGGGAGGAGGCTACACCTTC
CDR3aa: CASSFTYPEIQGGGYTF

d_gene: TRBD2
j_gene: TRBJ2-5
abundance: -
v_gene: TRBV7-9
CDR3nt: TGTGCCAGCAGCTACCTAGCGGGGGTACAAGAGACCCAGTACTTC
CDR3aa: CASSYLAGVQETQYF

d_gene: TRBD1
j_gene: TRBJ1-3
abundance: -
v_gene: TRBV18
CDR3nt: TGTGCCAGCTCACCGACAGGGCCGTCTGGAAACACCATATATTTT
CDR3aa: CASSPTGPSGNTIYF

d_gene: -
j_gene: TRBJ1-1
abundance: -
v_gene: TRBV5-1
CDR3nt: TGCGCCAGCAGCTTGGGGACAGAGTTCACTGAAGCTTTCTTT
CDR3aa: CASSLGTEFTEAFF

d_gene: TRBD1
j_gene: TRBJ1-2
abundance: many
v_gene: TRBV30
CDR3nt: TGTGCCTGGAGCCGGGACAGACCGAAGGGCTACACCTTC
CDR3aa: CAWSRDRPKGYTF

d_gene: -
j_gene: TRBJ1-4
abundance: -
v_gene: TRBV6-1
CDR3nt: TGTGCCAGCAGTGAATCAAGGTGGTCGGGGGAAAAACTGTTTTTT
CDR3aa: CASSESRWSGEKLFF

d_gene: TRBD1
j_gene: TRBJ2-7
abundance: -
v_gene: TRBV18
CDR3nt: TGTGCCAGCTTAACAGGGGGGTCATACGAGCAGTACTTC
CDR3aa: CASLTGGSYEQYF

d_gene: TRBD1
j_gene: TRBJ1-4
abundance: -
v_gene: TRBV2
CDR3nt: TGTGCCAGCAGTGACCCACGGACAGGGAAAGGAACTAATGAAAAACTGTTTTTT
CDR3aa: CASSDPRTGKGTNEKLFF

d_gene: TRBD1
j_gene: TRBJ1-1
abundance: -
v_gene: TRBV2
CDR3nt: TGTGCCAGACCTAGACAGGGGACGGGGACTGAAGCTTTCTTT
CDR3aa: CARPRQGTGTEAFF

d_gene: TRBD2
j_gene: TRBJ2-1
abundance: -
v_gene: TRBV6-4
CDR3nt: TGTGCCAGCAGTCCCTTCGGCGGGGGGGCGGGCAATGAGCAGTTCTTC
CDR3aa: CASSPFGGGAGNEQFF

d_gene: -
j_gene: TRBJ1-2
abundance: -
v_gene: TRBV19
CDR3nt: TGTGCCAGTAGTATACTTCCGTTAGCTAACTATGGCTACACCTTC
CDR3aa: CASSILPLANYGYTF

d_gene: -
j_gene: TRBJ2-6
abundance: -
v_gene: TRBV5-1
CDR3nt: TGCGCCAGCAGCTTGGCTCCTCGCTCTGGGGCCAACGTCCTGACTTTC
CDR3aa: CASSLAPRSGANVLTF

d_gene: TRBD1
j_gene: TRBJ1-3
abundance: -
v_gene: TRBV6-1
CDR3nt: TGTGCCAGCAGAAGACAGGGGTACTCTGGAAACACCATATATTTT
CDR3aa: CASRRQGYSGNTIYF

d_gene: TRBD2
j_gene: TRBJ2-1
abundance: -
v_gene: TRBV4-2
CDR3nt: TGTGCCAGCAGCCAAGAAACTAGCGGGTACTACAATGAGCAGTTCTTC
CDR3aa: CASSQETSGYYNEQFF

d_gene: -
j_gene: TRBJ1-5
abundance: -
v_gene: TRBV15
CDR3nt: TGTGCCACCAGCAGAGGGCCGTATAGCAATCAGCCCCAGCATTTT
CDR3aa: CATSRGPYSNQPQHF

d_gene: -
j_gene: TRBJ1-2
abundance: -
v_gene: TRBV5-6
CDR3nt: TGTGCCAGCAGCTATTCGGGGGGGTCTAACTATGGCTACACCTTC
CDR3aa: CASSYSGGSNYGYTF

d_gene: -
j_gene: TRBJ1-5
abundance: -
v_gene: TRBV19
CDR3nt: TGTGCCAGTAGTATTCCGGGGGGCGGTCAGCCCCAGCATTTT
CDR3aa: CASSIPGGGQPQHF

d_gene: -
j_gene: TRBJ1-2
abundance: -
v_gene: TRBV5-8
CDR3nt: TGTGCCAGCAGCCTTGGGGGCGGGCGAAACTATGGCTACACCTTC
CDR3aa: CASSLGGGRNYGYTF

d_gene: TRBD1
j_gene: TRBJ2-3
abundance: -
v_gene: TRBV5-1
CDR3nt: TGCGCCAGCAGCTTGGTGGGACAGAGGTTATCTTCAGATACGCAGTATTTT
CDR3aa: CASSLVGQRLSSDTQYF

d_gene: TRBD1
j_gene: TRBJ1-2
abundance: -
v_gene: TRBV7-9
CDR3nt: TGTGCCAGCAGCGCAATGACAGGGATTGGGGACTATGGCTACACCTTC
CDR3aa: CASSAMTGIGDYGYTF

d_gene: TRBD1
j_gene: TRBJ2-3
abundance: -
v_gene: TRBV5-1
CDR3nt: TGCGCCAGCAGGGAGACAGGGGGCGCAGATACGCAGTATTTT
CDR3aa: CASRETGGADTQYF

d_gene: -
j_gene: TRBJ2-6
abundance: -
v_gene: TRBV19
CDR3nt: TGTGCCAGTAGTATTGGGGGCGGTGGGGCCAACGTCCTGACTTTC
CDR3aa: CASSIGGGGANVLTF

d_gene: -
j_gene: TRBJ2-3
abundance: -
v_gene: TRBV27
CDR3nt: TGTGCCAGCGGGCCCCTTAGCGTAGATACGCAGTATTTT
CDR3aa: CASGPLSVDTQYF

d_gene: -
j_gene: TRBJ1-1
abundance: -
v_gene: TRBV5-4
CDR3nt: TGTGCCAGCAGCTTGTTACAGGGGAACACTGAAGCTTTCTTT
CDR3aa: CASSLLQGNTEAFF

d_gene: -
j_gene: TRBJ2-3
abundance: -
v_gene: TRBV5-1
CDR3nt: TGCGCCAGCAGCTTGGGAAGTGGAGGCGCAAGCACAGATACGCAGTATTTT
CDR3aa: CASSLGSGGASTDTQYF

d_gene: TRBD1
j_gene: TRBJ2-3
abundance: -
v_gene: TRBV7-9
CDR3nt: TGTGCCATCGCACAGGGGACCCTGTCAGATACGCAGTATTTT
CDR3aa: CAIAQGTLSDTQYF

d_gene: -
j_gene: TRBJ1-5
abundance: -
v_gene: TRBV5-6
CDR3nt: TGTGCCAGCAGCCCAGCGCCGGCGGGCCCCCAGCATTTT
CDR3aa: CASSPAPAGPQHF

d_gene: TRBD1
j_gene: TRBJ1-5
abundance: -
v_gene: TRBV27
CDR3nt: TGTGCCAGCAGTTGGACAGGTAGTCAGCCCCAGCATTTT
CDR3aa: CASSWTGSQPQHF